This is a list of T cell receptor beta chains from one sample in a study of T cell responses to AZD1222 COVID-19 vaccine. Profiling relied on immunoSEQ multiplex PCR, and the TCRdb table lists in-frame clones only, not all of them. The sample includes roughly 120,000 clones, about 90% of them seen just once. The sequenced sample was peripheral blood, obtained on day 0 of AZD1222 vaccination. These receptors came from an adult in good health. Each CDR3 is given with its conserved first and last residue. Each record gives: J gene, V gene, clone size, D gene, CDR3 protein, CDR3 DNA. A D gene is named only where the DNA matches it firmly. Not all rows give a size; the values are once, few, many and, for expanded clones, a class.

TRBJ1-1 TRBV30 - - CAWSPGWGEAFF TGTGCCTGGAGTCCTGGGTGGGGTGAAGCTTTCTTT
TRBJ1-1 TRBV12-3/TRBV12-4 - - CASSLVNTEAFF TGTGCCAGCAGTTTAGTTAACACTGAAGCTTTCTTT
TRBJ2-3 TRBV18 - - CASSPPPPNTQYF TGTGCCAGCTCACCACCGCCCCCGAATACGCAGTATTTT
TRBJ1-3 TRBV2 - TRBD1 CASSHLYRGPGNTIYF TGTGCCAGCAGCCACCTCTACAGGGGCCCTGGAAACACCATATATTTT
TRBJ2-2 TRBV30 - - CAWSVGQGGTGELFF TGTGCCTGGAGTGTGGGGCAGGGTGGTACCGGGGAGCTGTTTTTT
TRBJ2-1 TRBV30 - - CAWSVRLEQFF TGTGCCTGGAGTGTACGATTGGAGCAGTTCTTC
TRBJ2-6 TRBV15 - - CATSRDNREHGGANVLTF TGTGCCACCAGCAGAGATAACCGTGAGCACGGCGGGGCCAACGTCCTGACTTTC
TRBJ1-5 TRBV20-1 - - CSASRQGRRHQPQHF TGCAGTGCTAGTCGTCAGGGAAGGAGGCATCAGCCCCAGCATTTT
TRBJ1-5 TRBV2 - - CATPVGSQPQHF TGTGCCACCCCTGTTGGAAGCCAGCCCCAGCATTTT
TRBJ2-3 TRBV15 - - CATSREAGLSTDTQYF TGTGCCACCAGCAGAGAGGCTGGACTAAGCACAGATACGCAGTATTTT
TRBJ1-2 TRBV30 few - CAWSVGGNAGYTF TGTGCCTGGAGTGTAGGAGGGAATGCTGGCTACACCTTC
TRBJ1-1 TRBV7-9 - - CASSLGGSEAFF TGTGCCAGCAGCTTAGGGGGGAGTGAAGCTTTCTTT
TRBJ1-1 TRBV6-5 - - CASPGFGDTEAFF TGTGCCAGCCCGGGGTTTGGGGACACTGAAGCTTTCTTT
TRBJ2-1 TRBV30 - TRBD2 CAWKWGGYNEQFF TGTGCCTGGAAGTGGGGGGGGTACAATGAGCAGTTCTTC
TRBJ1-2 TRBV19 - - CASSLRGNYGYTF TGTGCCAGTAGTCTGAGGGGGAACTATGGCTACACCTTC
TRBJ1-5 TRBV19 once - CASSIDRQPQHF TGTGCCAGTAGTATAGACCGGCAGCCCCAGCATTTT
TRBJ1-1 TRBV3-1/TRBV3-2 - - CASSQVYHKNTEAFF TGTGCCAGCAGCCAAGTGTACCATAAGAACACTGAAGCTTTCTTT
TRBJ2-7 TRBV6-5 - TRBD2 CASSHEVGGGYEQYF TGTGCCAGCAGTCACGAAGTCGGGGGGGGCTACGAGCAGTACTTC
TRBJ1-2 TRBV4-1 - - CASSQPGAGASYTF TGCGCCAGCAGCCAACCAGGGGCAGGGGCTAGCTACACCTTC
TRBJ2-7 TRBV25-1 - TRBD1 CASSGATGTGVSYEQYF TGTGCCAGCAGTGGAGCAACTGGGACAGGGGTAAGCTACGAGCAGTACTTC
TRBJ1-2 TRBV5-1 - - CASSLGQAEGYTF TGCGCCAGCAGCTTGGGGCAGGCGGAGGGCTACACCTTC
TRBJ1-1 TRBV7-2 - TRBD1 CASSFDRVDEAFF TGTGCCAGCAGCTTCGACAGGGTTGATGAAGCTTTCTTT
TRBJ2-1 TRBV5-1 few - CASSLSPYNEQFF TGCGCCAGCAGCTTGAGCCCTTACAATGAGCAGTTCTTC
TRBJ2-3 TRBV16 - - CASSQLTDTQYF TGTGCCAGCAGCCAACTCACAGATACGCAGTATTTT
TRBJ2-7 TRBV28 once - CASSLEQGSYEQYF TGTGCCAGCAGTTTAGAACAGGGATCCTACGAGCAGTACTTC
TRBJ1-1 TRBV6-5 - - CASSYQDEAFF TGTGCCAGCAGTTACCAGGACGAAGCTTTCTTT
TRBJ2-1 TRBV19 - TRBD2 CASSNAGVHEQFF TGTGCCAGTAGTAACGCGGGAGTGCATGAGCAGTTCTTC
TRBJ2-5 TRBV28 - - CAVGPPRLETQYF TGTGCCGTTGGCCCACCGAGATTAGAGACCCAGTACTTC
TRBJ2-7 TRBV5-4 - - CASSLGVLFYEQYF TGTGCCAGCAGCTTGGGAGTTCTCTTCTACGAGCAGTACTTC
TRBJ1-1 TRBV19 - - CASSPTVGMGTEAFF TGTGCCAGTAGTCCCACTGTGGGTATGGGCACTGAAGCTTTCTTT